This T cell receptor beta chain stems from a study of cytomegalovirus exposure and HLA in healthy donors. V was shortened by 4 bases and J by 0 bases, with 10 bases between the two germline ends. The CDR3 is 15 amino acids. Germline CDR1 SGDLS, CDR2 YYNGEE. Study results and caveats: Sequencing depth roughly uniform across donors was assumed in presence/absence analyses.

This clone was seen a few times. The antigen is undetermined. Vbeta (60) and Jbeta (13) primers were used in the PCR. This table comes from immunoSEQ multiplex PCR, and its TCRdb copy is limited to in-frame clones, with some not included. The sample holds roughly 150,000 clones, 65% to 85% seen once. The chain combines TRBV9 with TRBJ2-2; D uncertain. This clonotype originated in a man aged 25-45 years in good health and CMV-seronegative. The sample was PBMCs. This chain's CDR3 is CASSSGYSNTGELFF. The CDR3 DNA reads as TGTGCCAGCAGCTCAGGTTACTCGAACACCGGGGAGCTGTTTTTT.